Listed here are 32 T cell receptor beta chains from one sample, sequenced in a study of blood T cell repertoires in COVID-19. The protocol was immunoSEQ multiplex PCR, while the TCRdb copy is restricted to in-frame clones and leaves out a portion. The sample shows 250,000 to 350,000 clones, around 90% of them seen only once. Sequences were obtained from peripheral blood. The receptor set was obtained from a man aged 18 to 35 who had recovered from COVID-19.

This chain joins TRBV18 and TRBJ2-5; 9 bases match TRBD1. The germline V gene encodes CDR1 KGHSH and CDR2 LQKENI. The CDR3 totals 15 residues. With 3 bases clipped from V and 2 bases from J, the junction kept 4 bases outside the gene matches. The CDR3 region has the DNA TGTGCCAGCTCACCTTGGACAGGGGTGCAAGAGACCCAGTACTTC. Its translation: CASSPWTGVQETQYF.

The chain joins TRBV5-5 to TRBJ1-3, with unresolved D. This CDR3 is 15 amino acids long. The V end was cut by 4 bases, the J end by 0 bases, with 11 bases between. CDR1 is SGHKS and CDR2 is YYEKEE in the germline V gene (reference sequence). The CDR3: CASSPYLSSGNTIYF. The CDR3 DNA reads as TGTGCCAGCAGCCCTTACTTATCCTCTGGAAACACCATATATTTT.

The chain combines TRBV3-1 (or the pseudogene TRBV3-2) with TRBJ1-1; 9 bases fit TRBD1. The CDR3 is 13 amino acids. Germline assignment: CDR1 LGHDT and CDR2 YNNKEL (reference sequence). V was pared by 1 base and J by 10 bases, with 4 bases of the junction left unmatched. The CDR3 reads CASSQGGTGPAFF. In DNA, the CDR3 is TGTGCCAGCAGCCAAGGAGGGACAGGGCCAGCTTTCTTT.

This chain joins TRBV5-1 and TRBJ2-5; no definite D call. Germline V CDR1 and CDR2: SGHRS, YFSETQ. V was shortened by 0 bases and J by 5 bases, with 8 bases between the two germline ends. The CDR3 length is 13 residues. Here the CDR3 reads CASSLGQRETQYF. The CDR3 nucleotides are TGCGCCAGCAGCTTGGGGCAGAGGGAGACCCAGTACTTC.

This clone showed up just once. The gene calls are TRBV27 and TRBJ2-5; 8 bases agree with TRBD2. Germline CDR1 is MNHEY and CDR2 is SMNVEV (reference sequence). Trimming at V came to 5 bases and at J to 1 base, leaving 21 bases not matched to a gene. The CDR3 has 20 residues. CDR3 loop: CASSPRRELVGGVPQETQYF. The CDR3 DNA is TGTGCCAGCAGTCCCCGCCGTGAATTGGTCGGGGGGGTACCCCAAGAGACCCAGTACTTC.

Comments on this clone: The same CDR3 also results from other DNA sequences found in this sample. The chain carries TRBV18 and TRBJ2-2; 11 nucleotides match TRBD2. This CDR3 spans 15 amino acids. V lost 3 bases and J lost 4; bases outside the gene matches: 1. Germline CDR1 and CDR2: KGHSH and LQKENI. CDR3 loop: CASSPGLAVTGELFF. The CDR3 nucleotides read TGTGCCAGCTCACCGGGACTAGCGGTCACCGGGGAGCTGTTTTTT.

CDR3 DNA: TGTGCCACCAGCAGAGATCCCCCCGGGACAGGGAGGACCTATAATTCACCCCTCCACTTT. Translation: CATSRDPPGTGRTYNSPLHF. The chain combines TRBV15 with TRBJ1-6; TRBD1 matches at 9 bases. The junction had 11 bases not matched to a gene; V was cut back by 0 bases and J by 2 bases. Germline V gene lookup returns CDR1 LNHNV and CDR2 YYDKDF (reference sequence). This CDR3 contains 20 residues.

J is TRBJ1-5 and V is TRBV30; D call uncertain. The CDR3 is made up of 14 amino acids. Trimming stripped 4 bases from V and 6 bases from J, with 16 bases between. Germline V gives CDR1 GTSNPN, CDR2 SVGIG (reference sequence). The CDR3 sequence is CAWTPGSGSQPQHF. In nucleotides, the CDR3 is TGTGCCTGGACCCCGGGGTCGGGTAGTCAGCCCCAGCATTTT.

The V gene is TRBV18, the J gene TRBJ2-5, with unresolved D. Trimming shortened V by 3 bases and J by 5 bases, and 4 bases separated the two germline ends. There are 11 residues in the CDR3. Germline V lookup: CDR1 KGHSH, CDR2 LQKENI. DNA for the CDR3: TGTGCCAGCTCACCCTTGGAGACCCAGTACTTC. This translates into CASSPLETQYF.

The chain has TRBV18 and TRBJ2-1; D possibly corresponds to TRBD1 (5 bases). CDR3 length: 16 residues. V was clipped by 0 bases and J by 5 bases, with 14 bases between them. In germline, CDR1 is KGHSH, CDR2 LQKENI. CDR3 bases: TGTGCCAGCTCACCACCTGGATACGTGACAGACAATGAGCAGTTCTTC. It codes for CASSPPGYVTDNEQFF. Together with reference TRBV18 and TRBJ2-1, the CDR3 gives the full variable domain: NAGVMQNPRHLVRRRGQEARLRCSPMKGHSHVYWYRQLPEEGLKFMVYLQKENIIDESGMPKERFSAEFPKEGPSILRIQQVVRGDSAAYFCASSPPGYVTDNEQFFGPGTRLTVL.

V is TRBV19 and J is TRBJ2-7; 9 bases line up with TRBD1. With 7 bases clipped from V and 6 bases from J, the junction kept 10 bases outside the gene matches. CDR3 size: 14 residues. Germline V gives CDR1 LNHDA, CDR2 SQIVND (reference sequence). DNA of the CDR3: TGTGCCAGTACCCCCGGGACAGGGCTTTCCGAGCAGTACTTC. Its protein product is CASTPGTGLSEQYF.

The chain couples TRBV7-3 to TRBJ2-3; 7 nucleotides line up with TRBD1. Per germline, CDR1 SGHTA and CDR2 FQGTGA. The V and J ends lost 2 bases and 6 bases, in that order; junction bases with no gene match: 8. The CDR3 sequence is 15 residues long. The CDR3 bases are TGTGCCAGCAGCTTACAAGGGGGCCATGGGGATACGCAGTATTTT. It is translated as CASSLQGGHGDTQYF.

V usage is TRBV3-1 (or the pseudogene TRBV3-2) and J usage is TRBJ1-3; D is unclear. This CDR3 comprises 16 residues. The V gene's germline CDR1 is LGHDT and CDR2 YNNKEL (reference sequence). The V and J ends lost 5 bases and 0 bases respectively, with 14 bases between them. The CDR3 DNA is TGTGCCAGCAGCTCCGGGGTACAGACCTCTGGAAACACCATATATTTT. This codes for CASSSGVQTSGNTIYF.

The chain's CDR3 is CATRAAPMNTEAFF. The CDR3 DNA reads as TGTGCCACCAGGGCAGCGCCAATGAACACTGAAGCTTTCTTT. This chain connects TRBV10-3 to TRBJ1-1; weak D call: TRBD1 (5 bases). V was pared by 10 bases and J by 0 bases, with 15 bases between. The germline V gene encodes CDR1 ENHRY and CDR2 SYGVKD. CDR3 length equals 14 residues.

This CDR3 reads CASSLDSFSGQFF. CDR3 coding DNA: TGTGCCAGCAGCTTGGACAGCTTCTCCGGGCAGTTCTTC. J is TRBJ2-1 and V is TRBV5-8; D is unresolved. From germline, CDR1 is SGHTS and CDR2 YDEGEE. V was pared by 0 bases and J by 12 bases, with 13 bases between. The CDR3 sequence is 13 residues long.

This chain connects TRBV9 to TRBJ1-1, with TRBD1 identical over 7 bases. Trimming cost V 3 bases and J 2 bases; bases outside gene matches: 7. This CDR3 comprises 15 residues. Looked up from germline, CDR1 is SGDLS and CDR2 is YYNGEE. The CDR3 protein is CASSAEGTANTEAFF. The CDR3, as DNA: TGTGCCAGCAGCGCGGAGGGGACAGCAAACACTGAAGCTTTCTTT.

The chain has TRBV4-3 and TRBJ1-1; D remains unclear. The V end was cut by 6 bases, the J end by 0 bases, with 11 bases between. The CDR3 contains 14 residues. From germline, CDR1 is LGHNA and CDR2 YSLEER. In DNA, the CDR3 is TGCGCCAGCAGTTATGCGGGTATGAACACTGAAGCTTTCTTT. Its translation is CASSYAGMNTEAFF.

The chain joins TRBV7-8 to TRBJ2-7, with TRBD2 matching 12 bases. There are 16 residues in the CDR3. V trimming: 4 bases; J trimming: 0 bases; junction bases outside the gene matches: 4. Looked up from germline, CDR1 is SGHVS and CDR2 is FQNEAQ. The CDR3 coding sequence is TGTGCCAGCAGCTCCGCTAGCGGGAGGGCCTCCTACGAGCAGTACTTC. This translates into CASSSASGRASYEQYF.

This chain joins TRBV5-1 and TRBJ2-7, with D maybe TRBD2 (6 bases). Looked up from germline, CDR1 is SGHRS and CDR2 is YFSETQ. This CDR3 contains 16 residues. The V and J ends lost 0 bases and 1 base respectively, with 14 bases between them. CDR3 sequence (DNA): TGCGCCAGCAGCTTGGAGGCGGGGCTGGTGTCCTACGAGCAGTACTTC. This translates into CASSLEAGLVSYEQYF.

The gene calls are TRBV6-5 and TRBJ2-1; 8 bases match TRBD2. The CDR3 length is 14 residues. CDR1 MNHEY and CDR2 SVGAGI come from the germline V gene. V was clipped by 3 bases and J by 6 bases; unmatched bases: 4. The CDR3 region has the DNA TGTGCCAGCAGTTATACTAGCGGACTCAATGAGCAGTTCTTC. Amino acid sequence: CASSYTSGLNEQFF.

The chain has TRBV19 and TRBJ2-3, with 14 bases fitting TRBD2. Per germline, CDR1 LNHDA and CDR2 SQIVND (reference sequence). The CDR3 is 18 amino acids. Trimming took 6 bases from V and 3 from J; bases not matched to a gene: 11. CDR3 residues: CASSRGLAGAGFTDTQYF. CDR3 sequence (DNA): TGTGCCAGTAGCCGGGGACTAGCGGGGGCGGGCTTTACAGATACGCAGTATTTT.

The V gene is TRBV2, the J gene TRBJ2-3; 7 bases agree with TRBD2. The trim removed 8 bases at V and 0 bases at J, leaving 5 bases unmatched. This CDR3 region has 14 residues. Germline assignment: CDR1 SNHLY and CDR2 FYNNEI. This chain's CDR3 is CASVSGTSTDTQYF. The CDR3 DNA reads TGTGCCAGCGTCAGCGGGACTAGCACAGATACGCAGTATTTT.

The genes are TRBV27 and TRBJ1-1; 8 bases agree with TRBD1. From germline, CDR1 is MNHEY and CDR2 SMNVEV (reference sequence). Trimming removed 5 bases from V and 5 bases from J; junction bases left unmatched: 7. The CDR3 is 14 amino acids. The CDR3 nucleotides read TGTGCCAGCAGTCCGTACACAGGGGGAACTGAAGCTTTCTTT. It yields the protein CASSPYTGGTEAFF.

This clone has only one observation. This sequence joins TRBV15 and TRBJ2-7, with D perhaps TRBD2 (5 bases). With 1 base removed from V and 6 bases from J, the gap between germline ends came to 10 bases. This CDR3 is built from 13 residues. From germline, CDR1 is LNHNV and CDR2 YYDKDF (reference sequence). The CDR3 loop is CATSRGEGGEQYF. DNA of the CDR3: TGTGCCACCAGCAGAGGCGAGGGTGGCGAGCAGTACTTC.

The chain joins TRBV4-1 to TRBJ1-2, with a tentative D call TRBD1 (6 bases). V was cut by 1 base and J by 4 bases, with 10 bases left in between. CDR3 size: 14 residues. Germline CDR1 and CDR2: MGHRA and YSYEKL. In nucleotides, the CDR3 is TGCGCCAGCAGCCAAGTCCTACAGGGCTATGGCTACACCTTC. This encodes CASSQVLQGYGYTF.

The chain has TRBV9 and TRBJ1-1; perhaps TRBD1 as D (6 bases). The germline CDR1 and CDR2 sequences are SGDLS and YYNGEE. With 0 bases removed from V and 10 bases from J, the gap between germline ends came to 16 bases. The CDR3 runs to 14 residues. CDR3 in DNA: TGTGCCAGCAGCGTAGCCCCCGACAGGCGAGCAGCTTTCTTT. Its translation: CASSVAPDRRAAFF. The full variable domain, with the rest looked up from reference TRBV9 and TRBJ1-1, is DSGVTQTPKHLITATGQRVTLRCSPRSGDLSVYWYQQSLDQGLQFLIQYYNGEERAKGNILERFSAQQFPDLHSELNLSSLELGDSALYFCASSVAPDRRAAFFGQGTRLTVV.

The chain combines TRBV11-2 with TRBJ2-1; maybe TRBD2 (6 bases). CDR1 is SGHAT, CDR2 FQNNGV, per germline. This CDR3 contains 19 residues. The V end was cut by 5 bases, the J end by 3 bases, with 26 bases between. The DNA of the CDR3 is TGTGCCAGCAGCCGGCAATTGGAGGGGCCCCGGATAAACTACAATGAGCAGTTCTTC. Encoded protein: CASSRQLEGPRINYNEQFF.

V usage is TRBV11-2 and J usage is TRBJ2-7; 9 positions match TRBD1. The CDR3 totals 14 residues. Trimming at V came to 5 bases and at J to 5 bases, leaving 7 bases not matched to a gene. In germline, CDR1 is SGHAT, CDR2 FQNNGV. CDR3 loop: CASSTRDRVHEQYF. The CDR3 nucleotides read TGTGCCAGCAGCACTCGGGACAGGGTACACGAGCAGTACTTC.

The chain links TRBV6-6 to TRBJ1-1; 9 bases match TRBD1. This CDR3 region has 14 residues. The V gene end was trimmed by 2 bases and the J gene end by 7 bases; junction bases not matched to a gene: 5. The germline V gene encodes CDR1 MNHNY and CDR2 SVGAGI (reference sequence). The CDR3 region has the DNA TGTGCCAGCAGTTACAGGGACAGGGATGGTGAAGCTTTCTTT. This codes for CASSYRDRDGEAFF.

This chain uses TRBV6-7 with TRBJ2-2; a weak D match, TRBD2 (6 bases). TRBV6-7 qualifies as an ORF whose function is uncertain. The CDR3 has 20 amino acids. V lost 6 bases, J lost 8 bases, and 34 bases lay in between. The CDR3 is CASRLIRTQRQRGRHGELFF. DNA for the CDR3: TGTGCCAGCAGACTAATAAGAACACAGAGACAGCGAGGGAGGCATGGGGAGCTGTTTTTT.

This chain links TRBV6-1 with TRBJ1-4; D unresolved. V lost 2 bases and J 4 bases, leaving 5 bases between the germline ends. CDR3 length: 13 residues. Germline assignment: CDR1 MNHNS and CDR2 SASEGT. The CDR3 region is CASSEQVNEKLFF. Here the CDR3 DNA reads TGTGCCAGCAGTGAACAGGTTAATGAAAAACTGTTTTTT.

This sequence joins TRBV27 and TRBJ2-1; 8 nucleotides line up with TRBD2. From germline, CDR1 is MNHEY and CDR2 SMNVEV (reference sequence). The CDR3 spans 18 residues. The V gene end was trimmed by 5 bases and the J gene end by 7 bases; junction bases not matched to a gene: 19. CDR3 protein: CASSAPYIREGSRNEQFF. The CDR3 bases are TGTGCCAGCAGTGCCCCTTATATACGGGAGGGCTCGAGAAATGAGCAGTTCTTC.